This record concerns one TCR beta chain sequence. This specimen belongs to a study of beta chain features in type 1 diabetes. Isolated RNA was reverse transcribed in full, so expressed TCRB transcripts were sequenced. Sequencing was performed with immunoSEQ multiplex PCR; in TCRdb, only in-frame clones are kept and a portion is missing. The data contain hundreds of thousands of clones, roughly 16% of them seen just once; the ten biggest clones take up approximately 0.087%. The CDR3 loop spans 15 amino acids. Trimming cost V 5 bases and J 4 bases; bases outside gene matches: 8. The V gene's germline CDR1 is MNHEY and CDR2 SVGAGI.

Material for sequencing was naive CD4+ T cells from blood. The chain carries TRBV6-5 and TRBJ2-7; 10 bases map to TRBD2. This sequence originates from a man between 18 and 29 years old in good health. CDR3 DNA: TGTGCCAGCAGTCCTAAGATAGCGGGAGGATACGAGCAGTACTTC. This encodes CASSPKIAGGYEQYF.